The 17 T cell receptor beta chains listed next were all sequenced from one sample in a study of post-analysis software for immune sequencing data. No antigen has been identified for these receptors. Tagging with unique molecular identifiers was a feature of the TCR beta cDNA libraries. TCRdb passed the PCR reads through MiXCR, listing each CDR3 protein once. This table has 500,000 to 600,000 distinct CDR3 sequences, 44% appearing once. Study conclusions and caveats: With TRBV5-6, TRBV5-1 and TRBV20-1 included, 5 or 6 TRBV segments were more frequent in patients than in controls.

Sequencing was done on a sample of blood. The receptors originated from a girl between 10 and 17 years old with multiple sclerosis.

The chain recombines TRBV12-3 or TRBV12-4 with TRBJ2-7, with D unclear. V was clipped by 6 bases and J by 6 bases, with 9 bases between them. The CDR3 is 11 residues long. In DNA form, the CDR3 reads TGTGCCAGCAGGGCTAGTCTCGAGCAGTACTTC. This translates into CASRASLEQYF.

The CDR3 DNA is TGTGCCAGCAGCTTGATCCAGGGGGCGAAGAATGAGCAGTTCTTC. Translation: CASSLIQGAKNEQFF. This chain uses TRBV7-9 with TRBJ2-1, with 8 bases aligning to TRBD1. The CDR3 contains 15 residues. Trimming cost V 3 bases and J 7 bases; bases outside gene matches: 8. Germline V gene sequence: CDR1 SEHNR, CDR2 FQNEAQ (reference sequence).

This clonotype has only a few counts. CDR3 loop: CASSRGSYYEQYF. The CDR3 DNA is TGTGCCAGCAGTCGGGGAAGCTACTACGAGCAGTACTTC. V gene TRBV12-3 or TRBV12-4 combines with J gene TRBJ2-7, with D tentatively TRBD2 (5 bases). CDR3 size: 13 residues. V lost 5 bases and J 3 bases, leaving 11 bases between the germline ends.

In this sample, this clonotype turned up a few times. The CDR3 region is CASSLTRDRGSRGEQFF. In DNA, the CDR3 is TGCGCCAGCAGCTTAACCCGGGACAGGGGGTCGCGGGGTGAGCAGTTCTTC. The chain uses TRBV5-1 and TRBJ2-1; 11 bases align to TRBD1. The germline V gene has CDR1 SGHRS and CDR2 YFSETQ. This CDR3 contains 17 residues. Trimming removed 2 bases from V and 9 bases from J; junction bases left unmatched: 13.

The chain couples TRBV6-1 to TRBJ2-7; TRBD2 aligns across 9 bases. The CDR3 extends over 16 amino acids. The germline V gene has CDR1 MNHNS and CDR2 SASEGT. The ends lost 3 bases at V and 4 bases at J; junction bases unmatched: 10. In DNA form, the CDR3 reads TGTGCCAGCAGTGACCGACTGAGCGGGAGGAGTTACGAGCAGTACTTC. Translation: CASSDRLSGRSYEQYF.

This chain uses TRBV12-3 or TRBV12-4 with TRBJ2-7; D may be TRBD1 (6 bases). There are 13 residues in the CDR3. V lost 6 bases, J lost 3 bases, and 12 bases lay in between. The DNA for the CDR3 is TGTGCCAGCAGGCCCGGGACAAGCTACGAGCAGTACTTC. This codes for CASRPGTSYEQYF.

The sample holds one count of this clonotype. V usage is TRBV12-3 or TRBV12-4 and J usage is TRBJ1-1, with D perhaps TRBD1 (5 bases). V lost 2 bases and J lost 12, with 19 bases in between. The CDR3 is 14 amino acids. CDR3 in DNA: TGTGCCAGCAGTTTATCTGCCCAGGGCCAACTGCCTTTCTTT. Translated: CASSLSAQGQLPFF.

This clonotype was counted only a few times. The chain couples TRBV29-1 to TRBJ2-7, with 8 bases fitting TRBD1. V was pared by 3 bases and J by 1 base, with 2 bases of the junction left unmatched. The CDR3 has 13 amino acids. Germline CDR1 reads SQVTM; CDR2 reads ANQGSEA. CDR3 region: CSVETGESYEQYF. The CDR3 region has the DNA TGCAGCGTTGAGACAGGGGAATCCTACGAGCAGTACTTC.

The table lists this clonotype with a few counts. V and J are TRBV6-5 and TRBJ2-7; no clear D gene. V was trimmed by 6 bases and J by 2 bases, leaving 17 bases between them. The germline V gene encodes CDR1 MNHEY and CDR2 SVGAGI. The CDR3 length is 15 residues. CDR3 protein: CASSNPGLNPYEQYF. The DNA for the CDR3 is TGTGCCAGCAGCAACCCGGGCCTGAACCCCTACGAGCAGTACTTC.

The V gene is TRBV2, the J gene TRBJ2-1; perhaps TRBD2 as D (6 bases). This CDR3 spans 15 amino acids. Germline V gene lookup returns CDR1 SNHLY and CDR2 FYNNEI. V lost 8 bases, J lost 7 bases, and 21 bases lay in between. The CDR3 bases are TGTGCCAGCTATCGGGGCGGGGCCCGGAGGAATGAGCAGTTCTTC. As protein: CASYRGGARRNEQFF.

The V call is TRBV5-1, the J call TRBJ1-2; TRBD1 is a possible D gene (6 bases). V was cut by 0 bases and J by 8 bases, with 11 bases left in between. The germline gives CDR1 SGHRS, CDR2 YFSETQ. CDR3 size: 13 residues. In nucleotides, the CDR3 is TGCGCCAGCAGCTTGGCGAGGGGGGACGGCTACACCTTC. Translation gives CASSLARGDGYTF.

This clonotype occurred a few times. J is TRBJ2-2 and V is TRBV6-1; a possible D gene is TRBD2 (6 bases). The CDR3 has 17 amino acids. The ends were cut back, 6 bases at V and 0 bases at J, with 17 bases in the middle. Germline CDR1 and CDR2: MNHNS and SASEGT. In DNA, the CDR3 is TGTGCCAGCAGGGGTTCTAGCGTGACCCCGAACACCGGGGAGCTGTTTTTT. Translation gives CASRGSSVTPNTGELFF.

The table lists this clonotype with a few counts. This chain uses TRBV7-9 with TRBJ2-5; D is uncertain. The length of the CDR3 is 13 residues. Trimming removed 6 bases at V and 7 bases at J, with 15 bases between. The germline V gene encodes CDR1 SEHNR and CDR2 FQNEAQ (reference sequence). CDR3 in DNA: TGTGCCAGCAGACCTACAGTCTCGGTGACCCAGTACTTC. Protein: CASRPTVSVTQYF.

The J gene is TRBJ1-5, the V gene TRBV18; weak D call: TRBD1 (5 bases). From germline, CDR1 is KGHSH and CDR2 LQKENI. The CDR3 is 15 amino acids. Trimming stripped 5 bases from V and 3 bases from J, with 14 bases between. The DNA for the CDR3 is TGTGCCAGCTCATCCACTACAGGCATCAATCAGCCCCAGCATTTT. It encodes CASSSTTGINQPQHF.

This clonotype turned up a few times. V is TRBV27 and J is TRBJ2-7, with D tentatively TRBD1 (5 bases). The CDR3 has 13 amino acids. Between the trimmed V and J ends, which lost 7 bases and 2 bases, there was a span of 12 bases. Germline CDR1 is MNHEY and CDR2 is SMNVEV (reference sequence). CDR3 nucleotides: TGTGCCAGCACGCAATGGACACCCTACGAGCAGTACTTC. Translated: CASTQWTPYEQYF.

This clonotype was seen only a few times. This chain joins TRBV5-1 and TRBJ2-5, with 7 bases identical to TRBD2. The germline V gene has CDR1 SGHRS and CDR2 YFSETQ. J gave up 6 bases and V 7 bases, and 12 bases lay outside the gene matches. CDR3 length equals 14 residues. The CDR3 bases are TGCGCCAGCGGATCGACGGGGGGAAGCAAGACCCAGTACTTC. It codes for CASGSTGGSKTQYF.

This chain links TRBV7-2 with TRBJ1-6; 7 bases agree with TRBD1. The germline V gene encodes CDR1 SGHTA and CDR2 FQGNSA. The J segment lost 14 bases and the V segment lost 4 bases, leaving 5 bases of the junction unmatched. CDR3 size: 12 residues. In nucleotides, the CDR3 is TGTGCCAGCAGCTCGGACAGGACCACCCTCCACTTT. Translated, it gives CASSSDRTTLHF. The full variable domain, rest sourced from reference TRBV7-2 and TRBJ1-6, is GAGVSQSPSNKVTEKGKDVELRCDPISGHTALYWYRQSLGQGLEFLIYFQGNSAPDKSGLPSDRFSAERTGGSVSTLTIQRTQQEDSAVYLCASSSDRTTLHFGNGTRLTVT.